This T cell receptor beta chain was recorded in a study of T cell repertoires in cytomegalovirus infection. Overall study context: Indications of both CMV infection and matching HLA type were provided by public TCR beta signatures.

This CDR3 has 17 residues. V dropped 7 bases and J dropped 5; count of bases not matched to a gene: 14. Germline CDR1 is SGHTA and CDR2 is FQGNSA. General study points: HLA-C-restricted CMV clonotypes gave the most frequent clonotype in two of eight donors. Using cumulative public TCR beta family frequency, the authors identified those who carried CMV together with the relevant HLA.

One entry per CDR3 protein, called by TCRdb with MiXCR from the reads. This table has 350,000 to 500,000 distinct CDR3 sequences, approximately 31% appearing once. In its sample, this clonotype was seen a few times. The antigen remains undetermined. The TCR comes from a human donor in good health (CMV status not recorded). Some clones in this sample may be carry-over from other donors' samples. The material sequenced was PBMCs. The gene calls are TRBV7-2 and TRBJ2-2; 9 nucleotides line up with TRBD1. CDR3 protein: CASIGTGTGWGTGELFF. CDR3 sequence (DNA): TGTGCCAGCATCGGAACCGGGACAGGGTGGGGGACCGGGGAGCTGTTTTTT.